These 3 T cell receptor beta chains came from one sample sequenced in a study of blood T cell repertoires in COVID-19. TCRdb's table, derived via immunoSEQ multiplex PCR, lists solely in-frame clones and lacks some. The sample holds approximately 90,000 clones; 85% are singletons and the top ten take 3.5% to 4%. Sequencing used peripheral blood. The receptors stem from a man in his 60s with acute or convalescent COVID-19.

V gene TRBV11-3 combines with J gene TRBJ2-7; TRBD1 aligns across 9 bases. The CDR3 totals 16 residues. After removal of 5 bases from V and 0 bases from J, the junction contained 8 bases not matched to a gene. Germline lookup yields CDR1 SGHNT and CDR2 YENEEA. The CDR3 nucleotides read TGTGCCAGCAGCCGCGGAGGACAGGGGTTCTCCTACGAGCAGTACTTC. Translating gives CASSRGGQGFSYEQYF.

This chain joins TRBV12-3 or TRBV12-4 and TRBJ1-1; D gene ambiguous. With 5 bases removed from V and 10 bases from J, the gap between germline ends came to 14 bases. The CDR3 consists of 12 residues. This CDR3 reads CASSHSSEGAFF. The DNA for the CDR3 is TGTGCCAGCAGTCACTCATCGGAGGGAGCTTTCTTT.

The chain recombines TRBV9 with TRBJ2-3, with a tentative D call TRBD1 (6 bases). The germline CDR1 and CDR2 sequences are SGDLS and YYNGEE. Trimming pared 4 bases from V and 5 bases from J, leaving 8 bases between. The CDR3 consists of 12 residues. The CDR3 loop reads CASSMDRDTQYF. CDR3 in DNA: TGTGCCAGCAGCATGGACAGAGATACGCAGTATTTT.